The clone carrying this TCR beta chain has a single count. Its antigen is not known. This sample stems from a study of cytomegalovirus exposure and HLA in healthy donors. Overall study results and limits: Reported results showed that the classifier diagnosed cytomegalovirus status with high specificity and sensitivity.

Using immunoSEQ multiplex PCR, the repertoire was profiled, and TCRdb retains in-frame clones only, with some absent. The profile shows tens of thousands of clones, over 75% of them singletons. The source material was PBMCs. The TCR originated in a woman in her 30s in good health and CMV-seronegative.

For the CDR3, the DNA is TGTGCCAGCGGGTCAGGGCCAGATCCCCAGCATTTT. Its translation: CASGSGPDPQHF. The chain has TRBV6-1 and TRBJ1-5; a possible D gene is TRBD1 (5 bases). V gave up 8 bases and J gave up 10 bases, with 15 bases separating them. CDR1 and CDR2 from the germline V gene are MNHNS and SASEGT. The CDR3 is made up of 12 amino acids.